The sequence of this TCR beta chain was determined in a study of blood T cell repertoires in COVID-19. Study context: Collection of acute and convalescent COVID-19 samples took place in the United States, Italy and Spain. From T cells, B-cell-depleted T cells, or PBMCs came the material, which was cDNA or gDNA.

In the authors' workflow: Counts of nucleated cells, estimated from reference gene primer amplification, were obtained. Only in-frame clones appear in the TCRdb table, and some are missing; sequencing was by immunoSEQ multiplex PCR. That table gives V, J and clone size, and the DNA gave D and trimming. The table lists more than 45,000 clones, about nine tenths of them singletons, with approximately 5% in the top ten. The CDR3 totals 15 residues. In germline, CDR1 is MNHEY, CDR2 SVGAGI. The ends were cut back, 7 bases at V and 0 bases at J, with 15 bases in the middle. This clone was seen just once. Sequencing input: peripheral blood. This TCR came from an older man with acute or convalescent COVID-19. The chain has TRBV6-5 and TRBJ1-1; D gene ambiguous. As DNA, the CDR3 is TGTGCCAGCATAGTGGGAGGGATTATGAACACTGAAGCTTTCTTT. Translated: CASIVGGIMNTEAFF.